The sequence of this T cell receptor beta chain was determined in a study of T cells in Graves' hyperthyroidism and ophthalmopathy. About the research overall: Before treatment of any kind, peripheral blood was taken at initial diagnosis. Study conclusions and caveats: Blood also showed most of the thyroid clonotypes that were expanded above 0.001.

The CDR3 runs 17 residues. J gave up 4 bases and V 5 bases, and 15 bases lay outside the gene matches. Germline lookup yields CDR1 SGHAT and CDR2 FQNNGV. This clonotype was observed a few times. What it binds is unknown. Amplification of TCR beta CDR3 regions was performed using RNA transcripts as template. With the HTBI primer set, the TCR CDR3 went through a first round of RT-PCR. Using its own MiXCR run on the multiplex PCR reads, TCRdb lists one record per CDR3 protein. The table records hundreds of thousands of distinct CDR3 sequences, roughly 14% of them present only once. In making diagnoses, clinical symptoms, serum thyroxine and TRAb, thyroid ultrasound and orbital computed tomography were all used.

The receptor was derived from a woman in her thirties or forties with Graves' ophthalmopathy. The sample comprised blood. This sequence joins TRBV11-2 and TRBJ2-5, with TRBD2 matching over 8 bases. CDR3 sequence reads: CASSPRGGPGRRETQYF. The CDR3 region has the DNA TGTGCCAGCAGCCCCCGGGGGGGGCCCGGGCGTCGAGAGACCCAGTACTTC.